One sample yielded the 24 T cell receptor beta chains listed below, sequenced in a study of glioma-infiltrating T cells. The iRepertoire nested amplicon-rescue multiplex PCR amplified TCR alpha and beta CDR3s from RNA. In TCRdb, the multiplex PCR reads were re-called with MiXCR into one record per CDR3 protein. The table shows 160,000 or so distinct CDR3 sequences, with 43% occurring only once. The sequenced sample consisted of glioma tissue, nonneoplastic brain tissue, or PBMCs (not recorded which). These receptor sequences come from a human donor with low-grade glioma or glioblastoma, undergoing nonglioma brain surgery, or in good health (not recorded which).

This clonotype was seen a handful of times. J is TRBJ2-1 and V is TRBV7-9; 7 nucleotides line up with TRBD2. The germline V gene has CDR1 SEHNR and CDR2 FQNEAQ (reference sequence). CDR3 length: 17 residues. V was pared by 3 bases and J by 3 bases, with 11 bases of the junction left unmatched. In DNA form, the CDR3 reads TGTGCCAGCAGCTTTGATCAGAGCGGGGAGCTCTACAATGAGCAGTTCTTC. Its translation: CASSFDQSGELYNEQFF.

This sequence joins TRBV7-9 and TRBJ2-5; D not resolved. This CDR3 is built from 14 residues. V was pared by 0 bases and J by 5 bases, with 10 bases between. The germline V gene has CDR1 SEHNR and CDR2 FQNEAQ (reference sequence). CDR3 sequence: CASSLALEPETQYF. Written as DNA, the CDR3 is TGTGCCAGCAGCTTAGCGCTCGAGCCTGAGACCCAGTACTTC.

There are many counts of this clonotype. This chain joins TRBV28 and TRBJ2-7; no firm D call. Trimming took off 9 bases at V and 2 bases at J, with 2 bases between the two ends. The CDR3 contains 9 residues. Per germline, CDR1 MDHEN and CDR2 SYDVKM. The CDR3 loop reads CASPYEQYF. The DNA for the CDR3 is TGTGCCAGTCCCTACGAGCAGTACTTC.

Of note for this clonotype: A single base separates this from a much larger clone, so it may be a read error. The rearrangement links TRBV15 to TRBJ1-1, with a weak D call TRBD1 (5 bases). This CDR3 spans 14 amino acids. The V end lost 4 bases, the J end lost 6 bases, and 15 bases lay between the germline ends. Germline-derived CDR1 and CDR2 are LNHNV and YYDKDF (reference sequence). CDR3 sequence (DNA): TGTGCCACCAGCAAACGGGGGGGGGTCTCTGAAGCTTTCTTT. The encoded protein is CATSKRGGVSEAFF.

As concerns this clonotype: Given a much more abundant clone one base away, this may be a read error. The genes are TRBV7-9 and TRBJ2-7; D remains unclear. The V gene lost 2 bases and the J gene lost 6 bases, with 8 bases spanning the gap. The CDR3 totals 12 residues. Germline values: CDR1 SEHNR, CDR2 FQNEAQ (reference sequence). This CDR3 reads CASSLPCGEQYF. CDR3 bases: TGTGCCAGCAGCTTACCTTGTGGCGAGCAGTACTTC.

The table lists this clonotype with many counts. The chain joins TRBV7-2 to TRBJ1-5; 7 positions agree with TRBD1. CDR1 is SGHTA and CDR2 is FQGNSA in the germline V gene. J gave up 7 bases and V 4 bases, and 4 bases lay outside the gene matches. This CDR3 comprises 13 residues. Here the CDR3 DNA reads TGTGCCAGCAGCTGGACAGGAACGCAGCCCCAGCATTTT. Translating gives CASSWTGTQPQHF.

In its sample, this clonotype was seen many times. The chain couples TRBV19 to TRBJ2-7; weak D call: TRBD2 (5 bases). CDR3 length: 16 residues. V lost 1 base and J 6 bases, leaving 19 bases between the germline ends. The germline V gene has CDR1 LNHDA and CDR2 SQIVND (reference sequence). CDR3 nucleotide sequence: TGTGCCAGTAGTATAGCGAACGGAGCCTCGGCGGGCGAGCAGTACTTC. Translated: CASSIANGASAGEQYF.

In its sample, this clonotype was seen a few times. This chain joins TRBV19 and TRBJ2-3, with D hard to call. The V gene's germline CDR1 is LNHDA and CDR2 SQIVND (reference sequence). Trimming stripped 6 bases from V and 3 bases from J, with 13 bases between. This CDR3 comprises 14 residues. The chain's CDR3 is CASSAERFTDTQYF. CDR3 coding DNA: TGTGCCAGTAGCGCCGAGCGATTTACAGATACGCAGTATTTT.

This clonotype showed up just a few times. CDR3 nucleotide sequence: TGTGCCATCAGTGAGTCGGGGGGGGATTGGGGCACTGAAGCTTTCTTT. Translation gives CAISESGGDWGTEAFF. The chain combines TRBV10-3 with TRBJ1-1, with D possibly TRBD1 on 5 matching bases. The germline V gene encodes CDR1 ENHRY and CDR2 SYGVKD. Trimming removed 0 bases from V and 4 bases from J, with 15 bases in between. This CDR3 has 16 amino acids.

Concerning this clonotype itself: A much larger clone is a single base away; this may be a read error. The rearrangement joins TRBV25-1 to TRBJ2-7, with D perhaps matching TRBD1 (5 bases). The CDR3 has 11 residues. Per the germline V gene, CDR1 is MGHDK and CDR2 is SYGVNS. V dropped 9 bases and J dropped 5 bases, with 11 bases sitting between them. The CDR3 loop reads CASTGAHEQYF. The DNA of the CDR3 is TGTGCCAGTACAGGAGCCCACGAGCAGTACTTC.

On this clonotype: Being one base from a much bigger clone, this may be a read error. In DNA form, the CDR3 reads TGTGCCAGCAGCCAAGTGGACCGGAAAACTGAAGCTTTCTTT. This sequence encodes CASSQVDRKTEAFF. This rearrangement joins TRBV3-1 to TRBJ1-1, with no clear D. In germline, CDR1 is LGHDT, CDR2 YNNKEL (reference sequence). There are 14 residues in the CDR3. V was shortened by 1 base and J by 5 bases, with 11 bases between the two germline ends.

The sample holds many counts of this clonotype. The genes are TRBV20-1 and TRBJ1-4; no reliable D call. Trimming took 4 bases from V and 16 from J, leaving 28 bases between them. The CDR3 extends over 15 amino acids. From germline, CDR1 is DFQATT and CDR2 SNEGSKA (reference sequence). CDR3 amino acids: CSANPPGQELRKRFF. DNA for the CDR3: TGCAGTGCTAACCCTCCTGGGCAGGAACTAAGAAAAAGGTTTTTT.

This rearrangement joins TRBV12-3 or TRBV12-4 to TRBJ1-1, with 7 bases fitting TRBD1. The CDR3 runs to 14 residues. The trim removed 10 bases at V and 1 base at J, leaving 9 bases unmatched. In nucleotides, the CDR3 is TGTGCCACCGTCGAGGGACAGAAGAACACTGAAGCTTTCTTT. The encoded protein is CATVEGQKNTEAFF.

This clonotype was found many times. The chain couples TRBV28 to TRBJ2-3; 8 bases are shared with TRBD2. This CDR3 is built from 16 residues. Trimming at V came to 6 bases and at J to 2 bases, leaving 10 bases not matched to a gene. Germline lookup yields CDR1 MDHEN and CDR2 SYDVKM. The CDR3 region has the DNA TGTGCCAGCAGCCCCATACTAGCGGAGGACACAGATACGCAGTATTTT. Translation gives CASSPILAEDTDTQYF.

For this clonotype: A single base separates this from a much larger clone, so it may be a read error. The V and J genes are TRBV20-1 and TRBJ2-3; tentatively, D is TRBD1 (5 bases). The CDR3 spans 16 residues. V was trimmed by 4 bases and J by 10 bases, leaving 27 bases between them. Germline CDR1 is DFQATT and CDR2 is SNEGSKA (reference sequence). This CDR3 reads CSAKGDHGALGIAQYF. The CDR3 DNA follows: TGCAGTGCTAAGGGCGATCATGGGGCTTTGGGGATCGCGCAGTATTTT.

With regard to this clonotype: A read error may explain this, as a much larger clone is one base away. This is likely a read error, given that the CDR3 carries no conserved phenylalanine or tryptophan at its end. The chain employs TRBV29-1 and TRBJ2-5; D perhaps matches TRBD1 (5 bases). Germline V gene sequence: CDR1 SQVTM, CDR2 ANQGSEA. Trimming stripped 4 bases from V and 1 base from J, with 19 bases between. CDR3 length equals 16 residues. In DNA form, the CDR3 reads TGCAGCGTTGGGAGACCAGGGTGGGGTCCCCAAGAGACCCAGTACTTA. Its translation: CSVGRPGWGPQETQYL.

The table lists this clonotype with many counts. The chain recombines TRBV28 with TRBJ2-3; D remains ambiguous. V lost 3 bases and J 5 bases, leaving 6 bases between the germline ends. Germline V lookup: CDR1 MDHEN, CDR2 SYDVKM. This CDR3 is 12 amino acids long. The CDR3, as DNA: TGTGCCAGCAGTTTCCTTCGAGATACGCAGTATTTT. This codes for CASSFLRDTQYF.

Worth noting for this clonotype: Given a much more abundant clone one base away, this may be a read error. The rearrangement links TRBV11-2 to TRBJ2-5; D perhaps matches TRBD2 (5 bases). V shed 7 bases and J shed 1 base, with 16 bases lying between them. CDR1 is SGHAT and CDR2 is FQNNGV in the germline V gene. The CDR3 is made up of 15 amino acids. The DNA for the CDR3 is TGTGCCAGCATCCTCCCAGCGGCCCTCCAAGAGACCCAGTACTTC. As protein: CASILPAALQETQYF. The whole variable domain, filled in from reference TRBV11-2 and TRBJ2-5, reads EAGVAQSPRYKIIEKRQSVAFWCNPISGHATLYWYQQILGQGPKLLIQFQNNGVVDDSQLPKDRFSAERLKGVDSTLKIQPAKLEDSAVYLCASILPAALQETQYFGPGTRLLVL.

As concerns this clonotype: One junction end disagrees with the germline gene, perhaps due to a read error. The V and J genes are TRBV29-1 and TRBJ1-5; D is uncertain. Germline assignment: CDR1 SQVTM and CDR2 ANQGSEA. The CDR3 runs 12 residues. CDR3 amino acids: CSAGDGNQPQQF. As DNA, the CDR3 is TGCAGCGCTGGTGATGGCAATCAGCCCCAGCAGTTT.

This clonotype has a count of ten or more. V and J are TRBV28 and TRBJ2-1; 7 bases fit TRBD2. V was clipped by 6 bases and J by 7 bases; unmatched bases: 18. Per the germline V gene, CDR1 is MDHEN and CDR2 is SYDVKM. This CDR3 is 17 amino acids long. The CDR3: CASSSLGGSNSRNEQFF. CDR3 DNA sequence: TGTGCCAGCAGCTCCCTTGGCGGGAGTAATTCCAGGAATGAGCAGTTCTTC.

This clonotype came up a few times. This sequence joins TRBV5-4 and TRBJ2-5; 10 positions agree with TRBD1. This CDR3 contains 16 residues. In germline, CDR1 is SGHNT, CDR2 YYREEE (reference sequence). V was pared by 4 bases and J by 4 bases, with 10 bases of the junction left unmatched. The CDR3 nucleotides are TGTGCCAGCAGCCAAGGAGACAGGGGGCTTCGAGAGACCCAGTACTTC. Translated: CASSQGDRGLRETQYF.

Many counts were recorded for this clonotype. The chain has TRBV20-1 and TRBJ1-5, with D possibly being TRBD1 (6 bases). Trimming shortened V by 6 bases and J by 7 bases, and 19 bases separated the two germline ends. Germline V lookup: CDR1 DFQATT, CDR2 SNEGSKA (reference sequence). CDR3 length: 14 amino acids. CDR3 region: CSASPPQGHQPQHF. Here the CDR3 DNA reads TGCAGTGCCAGCCCCCCCCAGGGACACCAGCCCCAGCATTTT.

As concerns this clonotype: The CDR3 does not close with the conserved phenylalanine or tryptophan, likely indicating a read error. CDR3 sequence (DNA): TGTGCCATCAGTGACGGACAGCAATTCAATGGCTACACCCTC. It yields the protein CAISDGQQFNGYTL. The chain couples TRBV10-3 to TRBJ1-2; D might be TRBD1 (6 bases). Germline loops: CDR1 ENHRY, CDR2 SYGVKD. V lost 3 bases to trimming and J lost 6 bases, with 14 bases between them. The CDR3 extends over 14 amino acids.

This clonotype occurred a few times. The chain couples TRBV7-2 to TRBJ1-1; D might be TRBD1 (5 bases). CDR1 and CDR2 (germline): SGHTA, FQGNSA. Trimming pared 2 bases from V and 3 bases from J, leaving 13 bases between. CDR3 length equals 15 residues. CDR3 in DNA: TGTGCCAGCAGCTTAAGGCCAGGGAAGGACACTGAAGCTTTCTTT. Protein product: CASSLRPGKDTEAFF.